The 24 T cell receptor beta chains reported below all come from one sample, sequenced in a study of siplizumab effects on memory and regulatory T cells. Only in-frame clones appear in the TCRdb table, and some are missing; sequencing was by immunoSEQ multiplex PCR. This table holds about 91,000 clones, roughly 96% found once. The sample comprised naive CD4+ T cells sorted from blood. The receptors here all came from a human donor in good health.

Worth noting for this clone: At one end the junction does not follow the germline gene, possibly because of a read error. This rearrangement joins TRBV5-6 to TRBJ2-7; D unresolved. CDR1 and CDR2 from the germline V gene are SGHDT and YYEEEE. This CDR3 has 9 amino acids. The CDR3 protein is CASSLRLCF. CDR3 coding DNA: TGTGCCAGCAGCTTGAGGTTGTGCTTC.

V gene TRBV13 combines with J gene TRBJ2-4, with 9 bases fitting TRBD2. Trimming at V came to 6 bases and at J to 2 bases, leaving 2 bases not matched to a gene. From germline, CDR1 is PRHDT and CDR2 FYEKMQ (reference sequence). The CDR3 extends over 14 amino acids. CDR3 loop: CASRRGGTKNIQYF. CDR3 in DNA: TGTGCCAGCAGGCGGGGGGGCACCAAAAACATTCAGTACTTC.

This chain uses TRBV19 with TRBJ1-1; D is perhaps TRBD1 (5 bases). The CDR3 contains 17 residues. Trimming shortened V by 7 bases and J by 2 bases, and 23 bases separated the two germline ends. Per germline, CDR1 LNHDA and CDR2 SQIVND (reference sequence). The CDR3 bases are TGTGCCAGTAATACTGGGGGACTTATCTTCCTAAACACTGAAGCTTTCTTT. It yields the protein CASNTGGLIFLNTEAFF.

The chain is built from TRBV5-1 and TRBJ2-2, with 8 positions matching TRBD1. This CDR3 has 16 amino acids. V lost 2 bases and J lost 4; bases outside the gene matches: 7. Germline V lookup: CDR1 SGHRS, CDR2 YFSETQ. This CDR3 reads CASSLAAGQATGELFF. DNA of the CDR3: TGCGCCAGCAGCTTAGCCGCGGGACAGGCCACCGGGGAGCTGTTTTTT.

The CDR3: CASSIGWGRSTDTQYF. As DNA, the CDR3 is TGTGCCAGTAGTATAGGTTGGGGCAGGAGCACAGATACGCAGTATTTT. This chain joins TRBV19 and TRBJ2-3; a weak D match, TRBD1 (5 bases). The CDR3 covers 16 residues. Trimming left V 1 base short and J 0 bases short, with 11 bases between. Germline V gives CDR1 LNHDA, CDR2 SQIVND (reference sequence).

This rearrangement joins TRBV7-2 to TRBJ2-3; D gene uncertain. V shed 2 bases and J shed 0 bases, with 6 bases lying between them. The CDR3 is 14 amino acids. Germline values: CDR1 SGHTA, CDR2 FQGNSA. CDR3 DNA sequence: TGTGCCAGCAGCTTATACACTAGCACAGATACGCAGTATTTT. Protein: CASSLYTSTDTQYF. The full variable domain, in which reference TRBV7-2 and TRBJ2-3 provide the parts outside the CDR3, is GAGVSQSPSNKVTEKGKDVELRCDPISGHTALYWYRQSLGQGLEFLIYFQGNSAPDKSGLPSDRFSAERTGGSVSTLTIQRTQQEDSAVYLCASSLYTSTDTQYFGPGTRLTVL.

The gene calls are TRBV30 and TRBJ2-1, with D perhaps matching TRBD2 (6 bases). Germline V gives CDR1 GTSNPN, CDR2 SVGIG (reference sequence). Trimming cost V 5 bases and J 7 bases, with 15 bases left between them. The CDR3 is made up of 13 amino acids. The CDR3 sequence is CAWGGLPRNEQFF. CDR3 sequence (DNA): TGTGCCTGGGGGGGACTCCCGAGGAATGAGCAGTTCTTC.

The chain has TRBV5-6 and TRBJ1-2; tentatively, D is TRBD1 (5 bases). This CDR3 is built from 14 residues. Germline lookup yields CDR1 SGHDT and CDR2 YYEEEE. The ends were cut back, 4 bases at V and 2 bases at J, with 12 bases in the middle. The CDR3 protein is CASSRPGPNYGYTF. DNA of the CDR3: TGTGCCAGCAGCCGCCCGGGACCGAACTATGGCTACACCTTC.

The chain employs TRBV28 and TRBJ1-1, with TRBD1 as a possible D gene (6 bases). Trimming pared 8 bases from V and 6 bases from J, leaving 22 bases between. This CDR3 comprises 15 residues. Germline CDR1 is MDHEN and CDR2 is SYDVKM. The CDR3 loop reads CASGPSHKGHPEAFF. The CDR3 DNA follows: TGTGCCAGCGGGCCGAGTCATAAGGGACATCCTGAAGCTTTCTTT. Based on the CDR3 plus reference TRBV28 and TRBJ1-1, the full variable domain is DVKVTQSSRYLVKRTGEKVFLECVQDMDHENMFWYRQDPGLGLRLIYFSYDVKMKEKGDIPEGYSVSREKKERFSLILESASTNQTSMYLCASGPSHKGHPEAFFGQGTRLTVV.

J is TRBJ2-7 and V is TRBV6-1; 10 positions match TRBD1. V was pared by 3 bases and J by 7 bases, with 6 bases of the junction left unmatched. CDR1 is MNHNS, CDR2 SASEGT, per germline. The CDR3 has 14 amino acids. The chain's CDR3 is CASSDRDRGREQYF. DNA for the CDR3: TGTGCCAGCAGTGATAGGGACAGGGGTCGTGAGCAGTACTTC.

V and J are TRBV7-2 and TRBJ2-1; no reliable D call. The germline V gene encodes CDR1 SGHTA and CDR2 FQGNSA. CDR3 length equals 14 residues. Trimming took 1 base from V and 3 from J, leaving 7 bases between them. In nucleotides, the CDR3 is TGTGCCAGCAGCTTAGATCCGGTCTACAATGAGCAGTTCTTC. This gives the protein CASSLDPVYNEQFF.

V is TRBV4-1 and J is TRBJ2-2; 12 bases agree with TRBD2. The J segment lost 5 bases and the V segment lost 4 bases, leaving 2 bases of the junction unmatched. The CDR3 contains 15 residues. The V gene's germline CDR1 is MGHRA and CDR2 YSYEKL. The CDR3 region has the DNA TGCGCCAGCAGCCCTGGACTAGCGGGGACCGGGGAGCTGTTTTTT. Protein product: CASSPGLAGTGELFF.

The V call is TRBV7-2, the J call TRBJ1-6; the D is unclear. CDR1 and CDR2 (germline): SGHTA, FQGNSA. V was trimmed by 2 bases and J by 0 bases, leaving 8 bases between them. CDR3 length: 16 amino acids. This CDR3 reads CASSLQKGSYNSPLHF. The CDR3 DNA reads TGTGCCAGCAGCTTACAGAAGGGCTCCTATAATTCACCCCTCCACTTT.

The gene calls are TRBV10-1 and TRBJ2-5, with TRBD1 matching over 9 bases. The J call may not be correct, given that the DNA end is closer to TRBJ2-7. Germline assignment: CDR1 WNHNN and CDR2 SYGVQD (reference sequence). The CDR3 is made up of 14 amino acids. CDR3 protein: CASTRDRDSYEQYF. CDR3 bases: TGCGCCAGCACCCGGGACAGGGATAGTTACGAGCAGTACTTC.

To note about this clone: The same CDR3 also results from other DNA sequences found in this sample. The chain joins TRBV6-4 to TRBJ1-2, with D perhaps TRBD1 (5 bases). The CDR3 covers 14 residues. Looked up from germline, CDR1 is MRHNA and CDR2 is SNTAGT. The germline V and J ends were trimmed by 8 bases and 2 bases, with 15 bases remaining between them. The CDR3 loop reads CASGGGAANYGYTF. The DNA for the CDR3 is TGTGCCAGCGGGGGAGGGGCTGCGAACTATGGCTACACCTTC.

The CDR3 sequence is CASRDLLPYQPQHF. The CDR3, as DNA: TGTGCCAGCAGAGACCTTCTACCTTATCAGCCCCAGCATTTT. The V call is TRBV6-6, the J call TRBJ1-5, with no clear D. The CDR3 has 14 residues. V was shortened by 6 bases and J by 5 bases, with 14 bases between the two germline ends. Looked up from germline, CDR1 is MNHNY and CDR2 is SVGAGI (reference sequence).

The chain has TRBV10-3 and TRBJ2-7; D could derive from TRBD1 or TRBD2 (5 bases each). The germline CDR1 and CDR2 sequences are ENHRY and SYGVKD. The CDR3 has 14 amino acids. With 6 bases removed from V and 2 bases from J, the gap between germline ends came to 14 bases. The CDR3 sequence is CAIRAGTDTYEQYF. CDR3 in DNA: TGTGCCATCAGAGCCGGGACCGATACCTACGAGCAGTACTTC.

The gene calls are TRBV7-3 and TRBJ2-2; 14 bases line up with TRBD2. There are 18 residues in the CDR3. The V gene's germline CDR1 is SGHTA and CDR2 FQGTGA. J lost 1 base, V lost 5 bases, and 6 bases had no gene match. The CDR3 DNA sequence: TGTGCCAGCAGCGCCACCGGACTAGCGGGGGGGAACACCGGGGAGCTGTTTTTT. This codes for CASSATGLAGGNTGELFF.

Regarding this clone: Other nucleotide sequences from this sample produce the same CDR3. The V gene is TRBV28, the J gene TRBJ1-2; no definite D call. Per germline, CDR1 MDHEN and CDR2 SYDVKM. This CDR3 contains 11 residues. V was trimmed by 2 bases and J by 8 bases, leaving 6 bases between them. In DNA, the CDR3 is TGTGCCAGCAGTTTAGGTCGGGGCTACACCTTC. It yields the protein CASSLGRGYTF.

The rearrangement joins TRBV29-1 to TRBJ1-5, with TRBD1 as a possible D gene (5 bases). The CDR3 is 12 residues long. With 8 bases removed from V and 4 bases from J, the gap between germline ends came to 12 bases. CDR1 is SQVTM and CDR2 is ANQGSEA in the germline V gene. The CDR3 loop reads CSTGGGNQPQHF. The CDR3 coding sequence is TGCAGCACAGGCGGGGGGAATCAGCCCCAGCATTTT.

The chain couples TRBV2 to TRBJ2-3; 12 bases are shared with TRBD2. The junction had 7 bases not matched to a gene; V was cut back by 0 bases and J by 6 bases. The CDR3 is made up of 17 amino acids. Germline V gene data show CDR1 as SNHLY and CDR2 as FYNNEI. CDR3 DNA: TGTGCCAGCAGTGAAGCCCCCCCTAGCGGGGGGGCCGATACGCAGTATTTT. This translates into CASSEAPPSGGADTQYF.

The chain is built from TRBV5-6 and TRBJ2-7, with 7 bases that match TRBD2. There are 16 residues in the CDR3. V lost 2 bases and J lost 1; bases outside the gene matches: 9. Germline CDR1 reads SGHDT; CDR2 reads YYEEEE. In DNA, the CDR3 is TGTGCCAGCAGCTTCCTCCCCGGGGGGAGGTCCTACGAGCAGTACTTC. Its protein product is CASSFLPGGRSYEQYF.

This chain links TRBV5-5 with TRBJ1-2; D possibly corresponds to TRBD1 (5 bases). Germline-derived CDR1 and CDR2 are SGHKS and YYEKEE (reference sequence). The CDR3 consists of 12 residues. The V end lost 1 base, the J end lost 12 bases, and 13 bases lay between the germline ends. This chain's CDR3 is CASSLYSGRNTF. CDR3 DNA: TGTGCCAGCAGCTTGTATTCAGGGCGGAACACCTTC.

This chain connects TRBV5-4 to TRBJ1-6; 7 positions match TRBD1. The length of the CDR3 is 15 residues. Germline loops: CDR1 SGHNT, CDR2 YYREEE (reference sequence). With 0 bases clipped from V and 7 bases from J, the junction kept 4 bases outside the gene matches. The CDR3 DNA reads TGTGCCAGCAGCTTGGACCCGACAGGGAATTCACCCCTCCACTTT. Its protein product is CASSLDPTGNSPLHF.